This entry lists 3 T cell receptor beta chains sequenced from one sample in a study of beta chain features in type 1 diabetes (dated by TCRdb to 2016 to 2019). The library was obtained by the immunoSEQ multiplex PCR assay. The High Capacity cDNA Reverse Transcription Kit was used to reverse transcribe all of the isolated RNA, meaning that expressed TCRB transcripts were what got sequenced. TCRdb limited this immuneACCESS table to in-frame rearrangements with V and J called. A share of clones is missing; checked studies link under half to unresolved V genes, and the rest is unexplained. The sample table lists over 100,000 clones, around 40% of them with a count of one. The ten top clones hold about 0.063% of the sample. Material for sequencing was stem cell memory CD4+ T cells from blood. The cell subset or site label for this specimen denotes: stem cell-like memory CD4+ T cells. The receptors shown here come from a woman aged 18-30 years in good health.

The V gene is TRBV5-1, the J gene TRBJ2-7; D remains unclear. Germline assignment: CDR1 SGHRS and CDR2 YFSETQ. The CDR3 spans 16 residues. Trimming removed 5 bases at V and 3 bases at J, with 21 bases between. Here the CDR3 DNA reads TGCGCCAGCAGTCCCCTCATACCACTTACCCTCTACGAGCAGTACTTC. Translation gives CASSPLIPLTLYEQYF.

The rearrangement links TRBV25-1 to TRBJ2-5; TRBD1 matches 9 bases. The V gene's germline CDR1 is MGHDK and CDR2 SYGVNS. V was clipped by 3 bases and J by 4 bases; unmatched bases: 6. The CDR3 is 15 amino acids. The CDR3 sequence: CASSDVQGAGETQYF. The CDR3, as DNA: TGTGCCAGCAGTGACGTACAGGGGGCGGGAGAGACCCAGTACTTC.

This chain uses TRBV28 with TRBJ2-5; possibly TRBD1 for D (5 bases). Germline CDR1 is MDHEN and CDR2 is SYDVKM. V lost 5 bases to trimming and J lost 13 bases, with 20 bases between them. The CDR3 extends over 13 amino acids. The CDR3 nucleotides read TGTGCCAGCAGTCCCCAGCAGACCTTGGGGCGGTACTTC. This sequence encodes CASSPQQTLGRYF.